Sequencing of this T cell receptor (beta chain) was carried out in a study of control samples from healthy donors and cancer patients. This clone appeared once. TCRdb's copy holds only in-frame clones and misses some; the assay was immunoSEQ multiplex PCR. The repertoire includes tens of thousands of clones, roughly nine tenths of them detected once, and about 15% sits in the top ten. The CDR3 length is 15 residues. V shed 3 bases, J shed 2 bases, and the junction held 4 bases outside the gene matches. CDR1 LGHDT and CDR2 YNNKEL come from the germline V gene (reference sequence). The clonotype comes from a man between 25 and 39 years old in good health. Source material: blood. This chain uses TRBV3-1 (or the pseudogene TRBV3-2) with TRBJ1-1; TRBD1 matches 9 bases. CDR3 loop: CASSHMDRGNTEAFF. CDR3 nucleotide sequence: TGTGCCAGCAGCCATATGGACAGGGGTAACACTGAAGCTTTCTTT.